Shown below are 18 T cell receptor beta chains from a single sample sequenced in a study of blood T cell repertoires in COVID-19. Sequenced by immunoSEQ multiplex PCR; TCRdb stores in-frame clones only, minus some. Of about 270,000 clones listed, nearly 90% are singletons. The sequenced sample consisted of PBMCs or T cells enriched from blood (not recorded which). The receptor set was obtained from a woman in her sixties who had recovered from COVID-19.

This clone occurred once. The CDR3 region is CASSKERVLPETQYF. CDR3 sequence (DNA): TGTGCCAGCAGCAAAGAGAGGGTTCTCCCCGAGACCCAGTACTTC. The rearrangement links TRBV21-1 to TRBJ2-5; the table gives TRBD2 as D, unverified against the DNA. TRBV21-1 is a recognized pseudogene. The length of the CDR3 is 15 residues.

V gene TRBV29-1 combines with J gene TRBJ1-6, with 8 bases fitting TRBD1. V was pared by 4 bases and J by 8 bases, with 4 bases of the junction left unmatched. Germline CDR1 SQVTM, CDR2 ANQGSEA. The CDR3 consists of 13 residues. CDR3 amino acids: CSVGDRTDSPLHF. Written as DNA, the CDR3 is TGCAGCGTTGGGGACAGGACGGATTCACCCCTCCACTTT.

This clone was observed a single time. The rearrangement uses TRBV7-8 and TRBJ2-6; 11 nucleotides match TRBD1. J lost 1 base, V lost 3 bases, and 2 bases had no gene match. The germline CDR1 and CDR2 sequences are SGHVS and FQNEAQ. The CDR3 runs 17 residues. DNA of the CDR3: TGTGCCAGCAGCTTGTGGGACAGGGGGTCTGGGGCCAACGTCCTGACTTTC. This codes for CASSLWDRGSGANVLTF. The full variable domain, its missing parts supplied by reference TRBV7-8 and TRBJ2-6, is GAGVSQSPRYKVAKRGQDVALRCDPISGHVSLFWYQQALGQGPEFLTYFQNEAQLDKSGLPSDRFFAERPEGSVSTLKIQRTQQEDSAVYLCASSLWDRGSGANVLTFGAGSRLTVL.

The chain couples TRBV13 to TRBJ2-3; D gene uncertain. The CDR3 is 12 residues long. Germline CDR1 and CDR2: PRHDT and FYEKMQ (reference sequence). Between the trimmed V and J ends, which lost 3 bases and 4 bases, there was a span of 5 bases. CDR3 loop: CASSFNADTQYF. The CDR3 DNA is TGTGCCAGCAGCTTTAATGCAGATACGCAGTATTTT.

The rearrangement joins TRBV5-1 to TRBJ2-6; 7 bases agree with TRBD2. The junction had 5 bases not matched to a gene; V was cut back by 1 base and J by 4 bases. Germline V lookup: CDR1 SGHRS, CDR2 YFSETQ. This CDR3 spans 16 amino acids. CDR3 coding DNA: TGCGCCAGCAGCTTGAGCGGGGCGACCGGGGCCAACGTCCTGACTTTC. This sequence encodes CASSLSGATGANVLTF.

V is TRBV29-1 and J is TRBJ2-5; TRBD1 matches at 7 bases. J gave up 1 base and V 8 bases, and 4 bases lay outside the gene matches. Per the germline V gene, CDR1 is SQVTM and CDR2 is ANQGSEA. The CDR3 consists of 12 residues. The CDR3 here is CSIQGFQETQYF. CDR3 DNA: TGCAGCATACAGGGGTTCCAAGAGACCCAGTACTTC.

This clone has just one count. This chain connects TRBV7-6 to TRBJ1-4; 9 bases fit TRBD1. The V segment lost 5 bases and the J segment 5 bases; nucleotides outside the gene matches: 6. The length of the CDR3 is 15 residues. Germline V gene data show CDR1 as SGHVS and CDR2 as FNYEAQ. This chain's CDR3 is CASSLSGTGNEKLFF. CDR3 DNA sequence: TGTGCCAGCAGCCTATCCGGGACAGGGAATGAAAAACTGTTTTTT.

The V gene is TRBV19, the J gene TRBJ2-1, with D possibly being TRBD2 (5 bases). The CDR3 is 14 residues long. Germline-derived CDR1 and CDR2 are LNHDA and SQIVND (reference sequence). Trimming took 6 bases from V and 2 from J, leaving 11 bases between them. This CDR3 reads CASSLRRTYNEQFF. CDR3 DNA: TGTGCCAGTAGCTTACGGAGGACCTACAATGAGCAGTTCTTC.

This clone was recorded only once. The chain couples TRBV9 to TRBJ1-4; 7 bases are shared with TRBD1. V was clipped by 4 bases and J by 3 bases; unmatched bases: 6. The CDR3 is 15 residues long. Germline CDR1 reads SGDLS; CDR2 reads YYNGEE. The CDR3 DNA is TGTGCCAGCAGCAAAGAGGGGGCAGCTAATGAAAAACTGTTTTTT. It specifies CASSKEGAANEKLFF.

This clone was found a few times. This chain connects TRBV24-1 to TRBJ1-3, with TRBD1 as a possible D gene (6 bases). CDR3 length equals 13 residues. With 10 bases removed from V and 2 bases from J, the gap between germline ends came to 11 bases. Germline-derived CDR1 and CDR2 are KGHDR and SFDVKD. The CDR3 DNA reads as TGTGCCACACAGGGATCGGCTGGAAACACCATATATTTT. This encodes CATQGSAGNTIYF.

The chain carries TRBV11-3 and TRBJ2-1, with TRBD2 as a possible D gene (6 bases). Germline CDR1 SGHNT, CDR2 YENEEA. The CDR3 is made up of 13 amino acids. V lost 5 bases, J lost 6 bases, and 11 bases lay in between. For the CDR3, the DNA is TGTGCCAGCAGCGGGAGGTGGGGCAATGAGCAGTTCTTC. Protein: CASSGRWGNEQFF. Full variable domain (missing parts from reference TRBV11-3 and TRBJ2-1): EAGVVQSPRYKIIEKKQPVAFWCNPISGHNTLYWYLQNLGQGPELLIRYENEEAVDDSQLPKDRFSAERLKGVDSTLKIQPAELGDSAVYLCASSGRWGNEQFFGPGTRLTVL.

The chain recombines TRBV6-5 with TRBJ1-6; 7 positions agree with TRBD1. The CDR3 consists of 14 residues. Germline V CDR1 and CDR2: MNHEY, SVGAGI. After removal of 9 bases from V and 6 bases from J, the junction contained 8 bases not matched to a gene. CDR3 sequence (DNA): TGTGCCAGGAACCGGGACAGACGTAATTCACCCCTCCACTTT. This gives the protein CARNRDRRNSPLHF.

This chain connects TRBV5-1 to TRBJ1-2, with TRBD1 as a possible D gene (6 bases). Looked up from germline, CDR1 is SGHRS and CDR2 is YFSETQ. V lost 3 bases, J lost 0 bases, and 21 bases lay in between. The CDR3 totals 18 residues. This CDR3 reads CASSSGGHVGVANYGYTF. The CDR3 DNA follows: TGCGCCAGCAGCTCGGGGGGACACGTCGGAGTGGCTAACTATGGCTACACCTTC.

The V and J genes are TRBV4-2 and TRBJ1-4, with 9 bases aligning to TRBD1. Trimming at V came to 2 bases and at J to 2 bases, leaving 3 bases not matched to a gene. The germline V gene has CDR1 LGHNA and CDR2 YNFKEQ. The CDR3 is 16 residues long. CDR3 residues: CASSQNDRGTNEKLFF. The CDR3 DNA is TGTGCCAGCAGCCAAAACGACAGGGGGACTAATGAAAAACTGTTTTTT.

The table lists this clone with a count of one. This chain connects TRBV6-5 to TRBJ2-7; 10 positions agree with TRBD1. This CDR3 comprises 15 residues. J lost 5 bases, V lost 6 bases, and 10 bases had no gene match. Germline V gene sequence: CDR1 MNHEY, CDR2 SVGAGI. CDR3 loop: CASSRWGQGSHEQYF. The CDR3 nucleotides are TGTGCCAGCAGCCGGTGGGGACAGGGGTCGCACGAGCAGTACTTC.

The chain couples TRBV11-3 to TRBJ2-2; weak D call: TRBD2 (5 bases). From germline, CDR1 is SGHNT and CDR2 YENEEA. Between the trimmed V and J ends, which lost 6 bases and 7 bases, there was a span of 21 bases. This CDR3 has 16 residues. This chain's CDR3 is CASSPSGGRLGGELFF. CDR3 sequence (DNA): TGTGCCAGCAGTCCATCAGGAGGCCGCTTGGGCGGGGAGCTGTTTTTT.

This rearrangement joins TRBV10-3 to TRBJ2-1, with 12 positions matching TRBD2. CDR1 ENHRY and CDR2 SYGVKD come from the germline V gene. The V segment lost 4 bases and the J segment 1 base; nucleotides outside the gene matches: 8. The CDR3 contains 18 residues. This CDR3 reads CAISAGLAGGQSYNEQFF. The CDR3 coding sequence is TGTGCCATCAGTGCGGGCCTAGCGGGGGGGCAATCCTACAATGAGCAGTTCTTC.

The CDR3 DNA is TGTGCCAGCAGCCGGGACAGGCTAAATTCACCCCTCCACTTT. It translates to CASSRDRLNSPLHF. V is TRBV28 and J is TRBJ1-6, with TRBD1 matching over 8 bases. The CDR3 sequence is 14 residues long. The germline V gene has CDR1 MDHEN and CDR2 SYDVKM. The V and J ends lost 6 bases and 7 bases, in that order; junction bases with no gene match: 5.